This note documents a single T cell receptor beta chain sequence. The record originates from a study of human T cells and chemical hapten exposure. Study at large: For the roughly 24-week duration of the study, patients were given weekly doses of diphenylcyclopropenone on the scalp.

Individual cDNA molecules each carried unique molecular identifiers attached by the library. In TCRdb, the RACE reads were re-called with MiXCR into one record per CDR3 protein. The data contain roughly 250,000 distinct CDR3 sequences, 8.6% of them seen just once; the ten biggest clones take up over 2%. Germline V CDR1 and CDR2: MNHEY, SVGEGT. V gave up 4 bases and J gave up 11 bases, with 12 bases separating them. The CDR3 covers 12 residues. The time point: pre-sensitization, week 0. Noted treatment: therapeutic diphenylcyclopropenone sensitization with weekly scalp DPC. The clonotype originates from a woman in her thirties or forties with alopecia areata. Some clones in this sample may be carry-over from other donors' samples. This chain links TRBV6-2 or TRBV6-3 with TRBJ2-1; D is unclear. This material consisted of whole blood, taken in connection with sensitization to the hapten diphenylcyclopropenone (DPC). The CDR3 here is CASSWNSPKQFF. DNA of the CDR3: TGTGCCAGCAGTTGGAACAGCCCAAAGCAGTTCTTC.